Shown below are 9 T cell receptor beta chains from a single sample sequenced in a study of blood T cells in healthy people across ages. PCR was performed a second time for about 7 to 11 cycles using a sample-barcoded 5' primer and a J-beta primer mix. TCRdb analysed the 5' RACE reads with MiXCR anew, one entry per CDR3 protein. The table includes 980,000 or so distinct CDR3 sequences, under 50% detected once. The sequencing input was blood. Receptors were obtained from a man aged 25 to 45 in good health.

The genes are TRBV5-1 and TRBJ2-5; D is uncertain. V was pared by 0 bases and J by 7 bases, with 16 bases between. Germline CDR1 reads SGHRS; CDR2 reads YFSETQ. CDR3 length: 15 amino acids. The CDR3 sequence: CASSLGGDPGGTQYF. The CDR3 nucleotides read TGCGCCAGCAGCTTGGGAGGAGACCCTGGCGGGACCCAGTACTTC. Based on the CDR3 plus reference TRBV5-1 and TRBJ2-5, the full variable domain is KAGVTQTPRYLIKTRGQQVTLSCSPISGHRSVSWYQQTPGQGLQFLFEYFSETQRNKGNFPGRFSGRQFSNSRSEMNVSTLELGDSALYLCASSLGGDPGGTQYFGPGTRLLVL.

In this sample, this clonotype turned up a few times. The chain is built from TRBV29-1 and TRBJ2-4; possible D gene TRBD2, 5 bases. From germline, CDR1 is SQVTM and CDR2 ANQGSEA. The CDR3 length is 13 residues. V lost 3 bases to trimming and J lost 9 bases, with 15 bases between them. This CDR3 reads CSVEANSGSIQYF. Here the CDR3 DNA reads TGCAGCGTTGAGGCCAATTCGGGAAGCATTCAGTACTTC. The full variable domain, completed using reference TRBV29-1 and TRBJ2-4, is SAVISQKPSRDICQRGTSLTIQCQVDSQVTMMFWYRQQPGQSLTLIATANQGSEATYESGFVIDKFPISRPNLTFSTLTVSNMSPEDSSIYLCSVEANSGSIQYFGAGTRLSVL.

The V gene is TRBV7-9, the J gene TRBJ1-2, with unresolved D. Between the trimmed V and J ends, which lost 1 base and 0 bases, there was a span of 9 bases. Germline CDR1 and CDR2: SEHNR and FQNEAQ (reference sequence). The CDR3 is 15 residues long. The CDR3 spells CASSLDAGSNYGYTF. CDR3 coding DNA: TGTGCCAGCAGCTTAGACGCGGGATCTAACTATGGCTACACCTTC.

Note on this clonotype: A much larger clone differs from this one at a single base, so this may be a read error. The J gene is TRBJ2-3, the V gene TRBV6-2 or TRBV6-3, with D perhaps TRBD2 (6 bases). This CDR3 region has 15 residues. Germline V CDR1 and CDR2: MNHEY, SVGEGT. The CDR3 nucleotides are TGTACCAGCAGTTGGCGACTAGAGAGCACAGATACGCAGTATTTT. This translates into CTSSWRLESTDTQYF.

The J gene is TRBJ1-5, the V gene TRBV4-1; 10 bases line up with TRBD1. This CDR3 spans 16 amino acids. The V gene end was trimmed by 0 bases and the J gene end by 6 bases; junction bases not matched to a gene: 5. Germline CDR1 and CDR2: MGHRA and YSYEKL. CDR3 protein: CASSQDGGQGVQPQHF. The CDR3 coding sequence is TGCGCCAGCAGCCAAGATGGCGGACAGGGGGTTCAGCCCCAGCATTTT.

The chain links TRBV7-2 to TRBJ2-4; D gene uncertain. The J call is in doubt because the DNA end fits TRBJ2-7 better. The germline V gene encodes CDR1 SGHTA and CDR2 FQGNSA. The CDR3 loop spans 13 amino acids. The CDR3, as DNA: TGTGCCAGCAGCTTAGCGAAGGAGTACGAGCAGTACTTC. Protein product: CASSLAKEYEQYF.

The chain combines TRBV28 with TRBJ2-7; 10 positions agree with TRBD2. Trimming cost V 4 bases and J 0 bases; bases outside gene matches: 9. The germline V gene encodes CDR1 MDHEN and CDR2 SYDVKM. CDR3 length equals 17 residues. The CDR3 nucleotides read TGTGCCAGCAGTTGGATTAGCGGGGGGCCTAACTCCTACGAGCAGTACTTC. Translating it yields CASSWISGGPNSYEQYF.

A word on this clonotype: Germline and junction disagree at one end, which may indicate a read error. V is TRBV7-2 and J is TRBJ2-3; the D is unclear. The CDR3 runs 13 residues. Germline V gives CDR1 SGHTA, CDR2 FQGNSA. The CDR3, as DNA: TGTGCCAGCAGCCCCGCCCGGCCAGATATGCAGTATTTT. Protein sequence: CASSPARPDMQYF.

The CDR3 DNA reads as TGTGCCAGCAGACAAACTATGAACACTGAAGCTTTCTTT. Translation: CASRQTMNTEAFF. The chain is built from TRBV11-1 and TRBJ1-1; D not certain. V dropped 6 bases and J dropped 0 bases, with 8 bases sitting between them. The CDR3 runs 13 residues. The V gene's germline CDR1 is SGHAT and CDR2 FQDESV (reference sequence).